This T cell receptor (beta chain) was observed in a study of CD8+ T cells in alopecia areata. Study information: People stayed on tofacitinib for 6 to 18 months, then stopped the drug for 6 months.

Extracted RNA was reverse transcribed, and the resulting cDNA served as sequencing template. This table comes from immunoSEQ multiplex PCR, and its TCRdb copy is limited to in-frame clones, with some not included. The table records around 200,000 clones, 40% to 65% of them present only once. The treatment denotes: oral pan-JAK inhibitor, 5-10 mg twice daily. CDR1 is PRHDT, CDR2 FYEKMQ, per germline (reference sequence). Deletions cut 5 bases from V and 7 bases from J, with 8 bases between. CDR3 length equals 11 residues. The genes are TRBV13 and TRBJ1-2, with D hard to call. The sample in question was CD8+ T cells sorted from blood, obtained at week 24, from a patient treated with tofacitinib. The sequence came from a human donor with alopecia areata. This CDR3 reads CASSLRSGYTF. In DNA form, the CDR3 reads TGTGCCAGCAGCCTCAGGTCTGGCTACACCTTC.